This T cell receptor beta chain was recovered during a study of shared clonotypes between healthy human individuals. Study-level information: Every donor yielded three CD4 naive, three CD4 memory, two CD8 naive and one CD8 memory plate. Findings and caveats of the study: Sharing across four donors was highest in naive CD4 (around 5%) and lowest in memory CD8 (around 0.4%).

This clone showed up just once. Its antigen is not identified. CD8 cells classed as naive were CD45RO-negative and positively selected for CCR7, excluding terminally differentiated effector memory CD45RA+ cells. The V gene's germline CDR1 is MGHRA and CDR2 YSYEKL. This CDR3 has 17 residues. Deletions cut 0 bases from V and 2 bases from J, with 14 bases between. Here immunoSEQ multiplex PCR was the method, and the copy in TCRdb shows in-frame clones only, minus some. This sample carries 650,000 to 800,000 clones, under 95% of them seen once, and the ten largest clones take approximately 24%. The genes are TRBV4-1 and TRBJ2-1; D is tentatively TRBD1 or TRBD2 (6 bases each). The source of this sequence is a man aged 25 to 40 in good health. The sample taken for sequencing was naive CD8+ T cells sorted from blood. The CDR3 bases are TGCGCCAGCAGCCAAGATTTTGGAGGGGGACCCTACAATGAGCAGTTCTTC. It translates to CASSQDFGGGPYNEQFF.